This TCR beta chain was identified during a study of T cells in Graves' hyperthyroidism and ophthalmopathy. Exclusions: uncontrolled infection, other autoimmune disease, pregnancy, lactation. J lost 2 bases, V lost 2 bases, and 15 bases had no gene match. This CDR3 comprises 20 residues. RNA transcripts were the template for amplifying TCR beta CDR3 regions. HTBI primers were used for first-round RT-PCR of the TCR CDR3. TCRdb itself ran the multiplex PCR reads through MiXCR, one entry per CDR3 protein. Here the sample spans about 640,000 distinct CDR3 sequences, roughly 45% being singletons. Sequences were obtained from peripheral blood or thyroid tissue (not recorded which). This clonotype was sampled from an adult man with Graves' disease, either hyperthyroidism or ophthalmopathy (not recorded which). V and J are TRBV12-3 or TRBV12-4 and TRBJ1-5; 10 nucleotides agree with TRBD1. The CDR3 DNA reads TGTGCCAGCAGTTTATGGGGCCCGGGACAGGGGTCCGATCGCAATCAGCCCCAGCATTTT. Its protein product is CASSLWGPGQGSDRNQPQHF.